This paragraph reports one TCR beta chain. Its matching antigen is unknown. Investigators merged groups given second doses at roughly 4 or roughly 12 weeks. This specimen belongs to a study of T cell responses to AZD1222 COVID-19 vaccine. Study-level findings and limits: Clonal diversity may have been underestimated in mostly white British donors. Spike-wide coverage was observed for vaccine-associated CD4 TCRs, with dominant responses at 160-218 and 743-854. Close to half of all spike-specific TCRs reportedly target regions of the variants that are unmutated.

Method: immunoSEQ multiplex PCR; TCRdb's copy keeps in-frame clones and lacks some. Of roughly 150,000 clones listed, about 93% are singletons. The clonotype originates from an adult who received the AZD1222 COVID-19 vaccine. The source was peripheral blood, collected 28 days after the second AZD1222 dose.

The CDR3 nucleotides read TGTGCCAGCAGCCTCCGGGGGGACTACGAGCAGTACTTC. It is translated as CASSLRGDYEQYF. The genes are TRBV7-9 and TRBJ2-7, with 7 bases aligning to TRBD2. This CDR3 has 13 residues. CDR1 SEHNR and CDR2 FQNEAQ come from the germline V gene (reference sequence). V lost 5 bases and J lost 3; bases outside the gene matches: 4.